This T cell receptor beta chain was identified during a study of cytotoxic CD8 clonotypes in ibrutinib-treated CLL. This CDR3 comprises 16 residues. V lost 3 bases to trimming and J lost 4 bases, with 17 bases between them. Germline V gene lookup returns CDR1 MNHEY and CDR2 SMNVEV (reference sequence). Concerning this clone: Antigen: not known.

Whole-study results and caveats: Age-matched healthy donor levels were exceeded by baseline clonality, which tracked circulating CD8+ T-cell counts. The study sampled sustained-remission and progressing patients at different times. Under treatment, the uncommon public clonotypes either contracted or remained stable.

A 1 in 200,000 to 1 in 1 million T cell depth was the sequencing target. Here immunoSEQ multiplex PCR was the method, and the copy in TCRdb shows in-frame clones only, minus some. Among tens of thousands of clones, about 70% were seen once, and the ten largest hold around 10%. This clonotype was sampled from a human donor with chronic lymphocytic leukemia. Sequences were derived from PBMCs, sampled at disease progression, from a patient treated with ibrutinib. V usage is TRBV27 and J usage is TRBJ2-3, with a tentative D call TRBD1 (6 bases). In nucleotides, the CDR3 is TGTGCCAGCAGTTTTATCCCGGGACACTATCCAGATACGCAGTATTTT. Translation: CASSFIPGHYPDTQYF.